This entry features one T cell receptor beta chain sequence. Its antigen is as yet unknown. This sample is part of a study of graft-versus-host responses after intestinal transplantation. Study-level results: Patients who carried graft-donor T cell macrochimerism also had high graft-versus-host to host-versus-graft clonal ratios in their allografts.

The method was immunoSEQ multiplex PCR; TCRdb's version includes in-frame clones alone and lacks a portion of them. In the table there are about 64,000 clones, roughly nine tenths of which are singletons. Source: unstimulated CD8+ T cells sorted from spleen or lymph node cells, taken before transplant. This clonotype was obtained from a human donor who was the organ donor for an intestinal transplant.

In nucleotides, the CDR3 is TGTGCCAGCAACCCCCTGGGGGGAGCGGACACCGGGGAGCTGTTTTTT. It yields the protein CASNPLGGADTGELFF. V usage is TRBV2 and J usage is TRBJ2-2; a possible D gene is TRBD2 (6 bases). The CDR3 runs to 16 residues. Germline CDR1 and CDR2: SNHLY and FYNNEI. Trimming removed 7 bases from V and 3 bases from J, with 18 bases in between.